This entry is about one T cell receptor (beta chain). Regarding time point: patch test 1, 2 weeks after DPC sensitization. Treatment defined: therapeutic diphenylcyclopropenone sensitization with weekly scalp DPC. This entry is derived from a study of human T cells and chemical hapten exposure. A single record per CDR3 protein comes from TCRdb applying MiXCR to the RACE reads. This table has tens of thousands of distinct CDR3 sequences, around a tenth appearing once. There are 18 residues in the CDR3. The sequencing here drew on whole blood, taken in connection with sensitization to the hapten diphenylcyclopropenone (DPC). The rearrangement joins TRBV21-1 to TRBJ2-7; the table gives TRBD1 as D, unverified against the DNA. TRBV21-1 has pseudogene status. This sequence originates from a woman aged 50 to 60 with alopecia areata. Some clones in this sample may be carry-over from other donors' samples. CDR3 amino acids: CASSPAKRGTGRTYEQYF. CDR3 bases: TGTGCCAGCAGCCCAGCAAAGAGAGGAACAGGCCGTACCTACGAGCAGTACTTC.